These T cell receptor beta chains were read from a single sample in a study of tumor-infiltrating lymphocytes in localized non-small cell lung cancer. Profiled with immunoSEQ multiplex PCR; TCRdb holds only in-frame clones, not every one. This sample has over 15,000 clones, with roughly two thirds found just once. Material: lung tumor tissue. The receptor set was obtained from a human donor with non-small cell lung cancer. CDR3s include the opening cysteine and the closing phenylalanine or tryptophan. The order of the fields is clone size, V gene, J gene, D gene, CDR3 DNA, CDR3 protein. D genes are given only for firm matches. Clone sizes are given selectively: once, few, many, or a class where the clone is expanded.

>NA|TRBV27|TRBJ2-2|TRBD2
TGTGCCAGCAGTTTAATAAAGCGGGAGAGGAGCACCGGGGAGCTGTTTTTT
CASSLIKRERSTGELFF
>NA|TRBV5-8|TRBJ2-7|NA
TGTGCCAGCAGCCGGGTTGACGAGCAGTACTTC
CASSRVDEQYF
>once|TRBV10-1|TRBJ2-3|TRBD2
TGCGCCAGCAGTGAGTTACTAGCGGGAGAAGATACGCAGTATTTT
CASSELLAGEDTQYF
>NA|TRBV29-1|TRBJ2-1|NA
TGCAGCGTTGAAAACCCACAGGGCTACAATGAGCAGTTCTTC
CSVENPQGYNEQFF
>medium-sized|TRBV28|TRBJ2-1|NA
TGTGCCAGCAGTTTAACAGCGGACCAAACAATATACAATGAGCAGTTCTTC
CASSLTADQTIYNEQFF
>NA|TRBV19|TRBJ2-7|NA
TGTGCCAGTAGTTTCTACGTGGGGCTTGCCTACGAGCAGTACTTC
CASSFYVGLAYEQYF
>NA|TRBV30|TRBJ2-3|NA
TGTGCCTGGAGTGTACTCCCACCAGATACGCAGTATTTT
CAWSVLPPDTQYF
>NA|TRBV7-8|TRBJ1-2|NA
TGTGCCAGCAGCTTAGCGGTTACAGACAGGAGAGGCTACACCTTC
CASSLAVTDRRGYTF
>once|TRBV6-1|TRBJ2-4|NA
TGTGCCAGCAGTGCGGGACCAGCTGCGTCCAACATTCAGTACTTC
CASSAGPAASNIQYF
>NA|TRBV10-2|TRBJ2-7|TRBD1
TGCGCCAGCAGTGACGAGGGGGCTTTATCCTACGAGCAGTACTTC
CASSDEGALSYEQYF
>NA|TRBV4-2|TRBJ2-2|TRBD2
TGTGCCAGCAGCCAAGCCCTGGGACTAGGCGAGGAGCTGTTTTTT
CASSQALGLGEELFF
>NA|TRBV4-1|TRBJ2-5|TRBD2
TGCGCCAGCAGCCAAGTGGGGGGGACCCAAGAGACCCAGTACTTC
CASSQVGGTQETQYF
>NA|TRBV29-1|TRBJ2-7|TRBD1
TGCAGCGTACGACAGGGGGCAAGCTACGAGCAGTACTTC
CSVRQGASYEQYF
>NA|TRBV27|TRBJ2-3|NA
TGTGCCAGCAGTCCAAGACGGCCCGATACGCAGTATTTT
CASSPRRPDTQYF
>once|TRBV28|TRBJ2-7|TRBD1
TGTGCCAGCAGCCGCCCCAGGACAGGGGGCGGGTACGAGCAGTACTTC
CASSRPRTGGGYEQYF
>NA|TRBV11-2|TRBJ1-4|TRBD1
TGTGCCAGCAGCTCGACGACAGGGGGCGAAAAACTGTTTTTT
CASSSTTGGEKLFF
>NA|TRBV7-6|TRBJ2-5|NA
TGTGCCAGCAGCAAACAGCGTGGGTACGGCGAGACCCAGTACTTC
CASSKQRGYGETQYF
>NA|TRBV18|TRBJ2-6|TRBD2
TGTGCCAGCTCACCATGGGAGGGCCAAAAGTCTGGGGCCAACGTCCTGACTTTC
CASSPWEGQKSGANVLTF
>NA|TRBV10-3|TRBJ1-1|NA
TGTGCAAGTTCGGGGGTAGGGGGATCAAACACTGAAGCTTTCTTT
CASSGVGGSNTEAFF
>NA|TRBV11-2|TRBJ1-4|NA
TGTGCCAGCAGCTCCGGACAGCCGAATGAAAAACTGTTTTTT
CASSSGQPNEKLFF
>NA|TRBV9|TRBJ2-7|NA
TGTGCCAGCAGCTCGGAGGGAGCCGATTACGAGCAGTACTTC
CASSSEGADYEQYF
>NA|TRBV28|TRBJ2-7|TRBD2
TGTGCCAGCCGGACTAGCGGGAGGTACGAGCAGTACTTC
CASRTSGRYEQYF
>NA|TRBV7-9|TRBJ2-1|NA
TGTGCCAGCAGCCTCTCCGGGGATGCAGTCCCCTACAATGAGCAGTTCTTC
CASSLSGDAVPYNEQFF
>NA|TRBV14|TRBJ2-1|NA
TGTGCCAGCAGCCAAGATGGTCGGTATGAGGCGAGTTTGGGCAATGAGCAGTTCTTC
CASSQDGRYEASLGNEQFF
>NA|TRBV5-1|TRBJ2-7|NA
TGCGCCAGCAGCTTGGGGGCGGGGAGCGAGCAGTACTTC
CASSLGAGSEQYF
>NA|TRBV7-7|TRBJ2-5|NA
TGTGCTAGCAGCTTAGGCCAGTTACAAGAGACCCAGTACTTC
CASSLGQLQETQYF
>once|TRBV5-3|TRBJ2-3|TRBD2
TGTGCCAGAGTGACTAGCGGGGAAAGCACAGATACGCAGTATTTT
CARVTSGESTDTQYF
>NA|TRBV29-1|TRBJ2-1|NA
TGCAGCGTTGTATACGGAAGCTCCTACAATGAGCAGTTCTTC
CSVVYGSSYNEQFF